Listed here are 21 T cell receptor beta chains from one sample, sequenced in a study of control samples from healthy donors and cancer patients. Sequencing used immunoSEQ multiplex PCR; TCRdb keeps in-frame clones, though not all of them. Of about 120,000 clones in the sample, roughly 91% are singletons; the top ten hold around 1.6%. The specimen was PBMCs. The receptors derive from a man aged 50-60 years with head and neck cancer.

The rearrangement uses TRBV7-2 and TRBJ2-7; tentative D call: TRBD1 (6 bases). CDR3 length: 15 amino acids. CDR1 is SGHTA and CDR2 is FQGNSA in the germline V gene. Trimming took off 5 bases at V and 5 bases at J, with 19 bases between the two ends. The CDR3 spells CASSPTGPPRDEQYF. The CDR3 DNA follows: TGTGCCAGCAGCCCTACAGGGCCCCCGAGGGACGAGCAGTACTTC.

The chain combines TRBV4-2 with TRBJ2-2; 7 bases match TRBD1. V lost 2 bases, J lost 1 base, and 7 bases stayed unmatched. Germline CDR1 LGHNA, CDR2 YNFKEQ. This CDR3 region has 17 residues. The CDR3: CASSQQQGSWNTGELFF. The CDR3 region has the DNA TGTGCCAGCAGCCAACAACAGGGGTCGTGGAACACCGGGGAGCTGTTTTTT.

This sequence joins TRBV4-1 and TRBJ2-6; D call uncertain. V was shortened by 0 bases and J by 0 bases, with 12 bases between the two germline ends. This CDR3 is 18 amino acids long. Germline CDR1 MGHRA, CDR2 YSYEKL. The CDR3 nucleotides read TGCGCCAGCAGCCAAGAAGATAGCCGGCCCTCTGGGGCCAACGTCCTGACTTTC. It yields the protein CASSQEDSRPSGANVLTF.

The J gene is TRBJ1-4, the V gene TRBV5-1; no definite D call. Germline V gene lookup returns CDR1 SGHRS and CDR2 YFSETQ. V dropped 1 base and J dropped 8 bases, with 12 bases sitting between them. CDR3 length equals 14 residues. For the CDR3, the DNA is TGCGCCAGCAGCTTGAGTACAGCCGGCGAAAAACTGTTTTTT. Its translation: CASSLSTAGEKLFF.

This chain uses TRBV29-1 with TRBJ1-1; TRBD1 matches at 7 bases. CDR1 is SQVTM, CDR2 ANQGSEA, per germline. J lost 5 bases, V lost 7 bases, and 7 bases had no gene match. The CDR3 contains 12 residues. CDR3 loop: CSGGQAGTEAFF. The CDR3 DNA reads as TGCAGCGGTGGACAGGCGGGGACTGAAGCTTTCTTT.

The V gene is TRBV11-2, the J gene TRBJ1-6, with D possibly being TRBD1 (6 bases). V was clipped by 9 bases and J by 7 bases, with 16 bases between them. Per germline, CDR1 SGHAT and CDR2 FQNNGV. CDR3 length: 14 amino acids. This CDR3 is CASRKQGENSPLHF. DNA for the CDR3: TGTGCCAGTAGAAAACAGGGCGAGAATTCACCCCTCCACTTT.

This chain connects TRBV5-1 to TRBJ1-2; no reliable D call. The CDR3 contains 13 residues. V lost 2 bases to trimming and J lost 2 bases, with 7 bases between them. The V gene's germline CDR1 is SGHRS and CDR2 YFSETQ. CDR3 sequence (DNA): TGCGCCAGCAGCTTTGGACTGAACTATGGCTACACCTTC. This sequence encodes CASSFGLNYGYTF.

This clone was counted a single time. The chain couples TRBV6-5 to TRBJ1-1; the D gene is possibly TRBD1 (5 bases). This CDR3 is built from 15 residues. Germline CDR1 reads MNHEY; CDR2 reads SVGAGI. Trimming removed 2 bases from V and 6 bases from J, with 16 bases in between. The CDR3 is CASSYRVMGRAEAFF. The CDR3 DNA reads TGTGCCAGCAGTTACCGGGTAATGGGGCGTGCTGAAGCTTTCTTT.

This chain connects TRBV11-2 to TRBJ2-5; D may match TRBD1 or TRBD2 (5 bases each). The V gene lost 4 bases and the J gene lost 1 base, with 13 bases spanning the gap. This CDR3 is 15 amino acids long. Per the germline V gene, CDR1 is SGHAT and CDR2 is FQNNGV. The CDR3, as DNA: TGTGCCAGCAGCTCCCCCCGAGGGGCCCAAGAGACCCAGTACTTC. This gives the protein CASSSPRGAQETQYF.

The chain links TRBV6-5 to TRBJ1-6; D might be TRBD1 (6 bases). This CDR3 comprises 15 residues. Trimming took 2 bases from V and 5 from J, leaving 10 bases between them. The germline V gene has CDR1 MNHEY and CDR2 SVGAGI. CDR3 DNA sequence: TGTGCCAGCAGTTACCTTTACAGGGATAATTCACCCCTCCACTTT. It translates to CASSYLYRDNSPLHF.

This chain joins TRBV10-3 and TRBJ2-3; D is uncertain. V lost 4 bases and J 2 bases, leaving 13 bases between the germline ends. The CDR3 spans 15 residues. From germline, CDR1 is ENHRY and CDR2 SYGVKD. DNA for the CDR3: TGTGCCATCAGTGGGGCTAGTGGGGACACAGATACGCAGTATTTT. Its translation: CAISGASGDTDTQYF.

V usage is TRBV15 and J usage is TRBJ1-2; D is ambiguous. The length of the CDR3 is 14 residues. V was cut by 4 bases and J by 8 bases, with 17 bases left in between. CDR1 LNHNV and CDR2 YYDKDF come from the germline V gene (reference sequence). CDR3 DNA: TGTGCCACCAGCAACCCCCCGGGGTCTATAGGCTACACCTTC. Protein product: CATSNPPGSIGYTF.

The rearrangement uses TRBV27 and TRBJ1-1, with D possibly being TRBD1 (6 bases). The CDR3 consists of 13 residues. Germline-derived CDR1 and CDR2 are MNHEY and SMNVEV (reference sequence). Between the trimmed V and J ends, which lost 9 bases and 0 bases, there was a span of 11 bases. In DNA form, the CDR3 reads TGTGCCAGTAGCGGGGGCATGAACACTGAAGCTTTCTTT. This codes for CASSGGMNTEAFF.

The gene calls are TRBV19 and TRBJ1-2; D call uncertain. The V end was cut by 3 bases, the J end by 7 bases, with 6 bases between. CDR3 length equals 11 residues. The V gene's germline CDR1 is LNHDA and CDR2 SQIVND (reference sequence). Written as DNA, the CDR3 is TGTGCCAGTAGTATGAGTGGTGGCTACACCTTC. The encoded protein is CASSMSGGYTF.

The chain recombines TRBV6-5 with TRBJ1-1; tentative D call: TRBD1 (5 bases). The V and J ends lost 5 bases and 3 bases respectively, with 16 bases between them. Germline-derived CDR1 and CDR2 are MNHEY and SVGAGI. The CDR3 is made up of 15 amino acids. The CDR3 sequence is CASSPGAGGYTEAFF. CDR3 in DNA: TGTGCCAGCAGTCCCGGGGCAGGCGGCTACACTGAAGCTTTCTTT.

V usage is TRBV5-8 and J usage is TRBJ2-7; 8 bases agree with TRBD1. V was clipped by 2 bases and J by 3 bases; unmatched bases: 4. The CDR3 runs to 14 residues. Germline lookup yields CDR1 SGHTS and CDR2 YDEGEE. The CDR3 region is CASSFDRGNYEQYF. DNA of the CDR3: TGTGCCAGCAGCTTCGACAGGGGAAACTACGAGCAGTACTTC.

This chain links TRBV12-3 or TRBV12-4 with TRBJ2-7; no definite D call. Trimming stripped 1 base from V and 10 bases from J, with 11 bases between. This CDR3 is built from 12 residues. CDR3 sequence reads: CASSLGSGYQYF. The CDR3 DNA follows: TGTGCCAGCAGTTTAGGATCCGGGTATCAGTACTTC.

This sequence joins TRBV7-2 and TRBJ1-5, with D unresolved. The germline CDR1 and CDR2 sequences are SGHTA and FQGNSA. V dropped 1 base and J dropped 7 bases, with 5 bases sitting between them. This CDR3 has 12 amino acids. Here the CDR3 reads CASSLVGQPQHF. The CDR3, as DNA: TGTGCCAGCAGCTTAGTTGGACAGCCCCAGCATTTT.

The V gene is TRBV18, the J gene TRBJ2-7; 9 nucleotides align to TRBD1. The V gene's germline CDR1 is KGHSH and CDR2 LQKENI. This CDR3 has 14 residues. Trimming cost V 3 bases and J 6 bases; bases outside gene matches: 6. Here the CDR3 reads CASSPSGQGREQYF. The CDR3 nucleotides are TGTGCCAGCTCACCTTCGGGACAGGGTCGCGAGCAGTACTTC.

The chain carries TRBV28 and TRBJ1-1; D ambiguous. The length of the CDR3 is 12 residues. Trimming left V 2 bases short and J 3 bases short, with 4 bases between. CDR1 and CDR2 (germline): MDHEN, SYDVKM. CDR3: CASSLIDTEAFF. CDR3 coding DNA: TGTGCCAGCAGTTTAATCGACACTGAAGCTTTCTTT.

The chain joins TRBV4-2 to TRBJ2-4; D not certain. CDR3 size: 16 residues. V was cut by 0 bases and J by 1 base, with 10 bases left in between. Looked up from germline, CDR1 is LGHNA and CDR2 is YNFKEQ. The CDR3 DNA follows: TGTGCCAGCAGCCAAGATCGGGCTACTGCCAAAAACATTCAGTACTTC. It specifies CASSQDRATAKNIQYF.